Here is one T cell receptor (beta chain) with its context. The data originate from a study of blood T cell repertoires in COVID-19. Libraries were prepared by immunoSEQ multiplex PCR; TCRdb keeps only in-frame clonotypes and omits some of them. The repertoire holds 90,000 to 150,000 clones, with about 80% as singletons. This CDR3 contains 13 residues. V was clipped by 7 bases and J by 2 bases, with 10 bases between them. Germline V gene lookup returns CDR1 SNHLY and CDR2 FYNNEI. The V and J genes are TRBV2 and TRBJ2-3; D not resolved. The sequenced sample was peripheral blood. This clonotype originated in a man aged 65-85 years with acute or convalescent COVID-19. This CDR3 is CASNSRDTDTQYF. In DNA form, the CDR3 reads TGTGCCAGCAATTCCCGAGACACAGATACGCAGTATTTT. Combining the CDR3 with reference TRBV2 and TRBJ2-3 gives the whole variable domain EPEVTQTPSHQVTQMGQEVILRCVPISNHLYFYWYRQILGQKVEFLVSFYNNEISEKSEIFDDQFSVERPDGSNFTLKIRSTKLEDSAMYFCASNSRDTDTQYFGPGTRLTVL.